The next 27 T cell receptor beta chains were all read from a single sample in a study of beta chain features in type 1 diabetes. Regarding the study as a whole: TCRB CDR3s were moderately but significantly shorter in Type 1 diabetes patients in all four CD4+ subsets.

For these TCRs, the target antigens are not known. Every bit of the isolated RNA underwent reverse transcription, so sequencing read expressed TCRB transcripts. Using immunoSEQ multiplex PCR, the repertoire was profiled, and TCRdb retains in-frame clones only, with some absent. The data hold about 740,000 clones, with about an eighth observed a single time. Sequenced input: naive CD4+ T cells from blood. All receptors derive from a man younger than 30 with type 1 diabetes.

J is TRBJ1-6 and V is TRBV4-1; possibly TRBD1 for D (5 bases). Germline assignment: CDR1 MGHRA and CDR2 YSYEKL. V was clipped by 3 bases and J by 7 bases, with 16 bases between them. The CDR3 length is 16 residues. The CDR3 region is CASSHIWRQQNSPLHF. The CDR3 nucleotides read TGCGCCAGCAGCCATATATGGAGACAGCAGAATTCACCCCTCCACTTT.

This clone was seen a handful of times. This chain connects TRBV19 to TRBJ1-5, with 9 bases matching TRBD1. CDR1 and CDR2 from the germline V gene are LNHDA and SQIVND (reference sequence). The CDR3 loop spans 17 amino acids. The V and J ends lost 6 bases and 4 bases, in that order; junction bases with no gene match: 13. This CDR3 is CASSLPIAGTGNQPQHF. The CDR3 region has the DNA TGTGCCAGTAGCCTCCCGATCGCCGGGACAGGGAATCAGCCCCAGCATTTT.

This clone has just a few counts. This chain uses TRBV9 with TRBJ1-6; D may be TRBD1 (6 bases). CDR3 length equals 16 residues. Germline loops: CDR1 SGDLS, CDR2 YYNGEE. The V and J ends lost 4 bases and 10 bases respectively, with 21 bases between them. CDR3 sequence: CASSLTGLSQGSPLHF. In DNA form, the CDR3 reads TGTGCCAGCAGCCTCACGGGACTCTCGCAGGGGTCACCCCTCCACTTT.

The chain's CDR3 is CASRVDSSYEQYF. The DNA of the CDR3 is TGTGCCAGCAGGGTGGACAGCTCCTACGAGCAGTACTTC. The rearrangement uses TRBV6-5 and TRBJ2-7, with D possibly TRBD1 on 6 matching bases. Trimming removed 6 bases from V and 0 bases from J, with 9 bases in between. There are 13 residues in the CDR3. Germline lookup yields CDR1 MNHEY and CDR2 SVGAGI.

The gene calls are TRBV7-2 and TRBJ2-1, with 8 bases fitting TRBD1. J gave up 5 bases and V 1 base, and 10 bases lay outside the gene matches. This CDR3 has 17 residues. CDR1 is SGHTA and CDR2 is FQGNSA in the germline V gene. In nucleotides, the CDR3 is TGTGCCAGCAGCTTAGTAGCCTTAGGACAGGGTAACAATGAGCAGTTCTTC. Amino acids: CASSLVALGQGNNEQFF. The whole variable domain, remainder taken from reference TRBV7-2 and TRBJ2-1, is GAGVSQSPSNKVTEKGKDVELRCDPISGHTALYWYRQSLGQGLEFLIYFQGNSAPDKSGLPSDRFSAERTGGSVSTLTIQRTQQEDSAVYLCASSLVALGQGNNEQFFGPGTRLTVL.

This clone was recorded a few times. J is TRBJ2-5 and V is TRBV4-1; TRBD2 agrees at 12 bases. The length of the CDR3 is 17 residues. Germline CDR1 MGHRA, CDR2 YSYEKL. The trim removed 1 base at V and 1 base at J, leaving 4 bases unmatched. The CDR3 DNA follows: TGCGCCAGCAGCCAAGGGACTAGCGGGGAATTCCAAGAGACCCAGTACTTC. Its protein product is CASSQGTSGEFQETQYF.

The chain uses TRBV21-1 and TRBJ2-7; TRBD2, the table's D call, was not compared with the DNA. TRBV21-1 is annotated as a pseudogene. The CDR3 runs 15 residues. CDR3 in amino acids: CASSKGGVRIYEQYF. In DNA form, the CDR3 reads TGTGCCAGCAGCAAAGGGGGGGTTAGGATTTACGAGCAGTACTTC.

This clone has more than one count but fewer than ten. V and J are TRBV6-4 and TRBJ1-1; D not resolved. This CDR3 spans 13 amino acids. CDR1 is MRHNA and CDR2 is SNTAGT in the germline V gene. Trimming pared 4 bases from V and 1 base from J, leaving 7 bases between. The CDR3 DNA is TGTGCCAGCAGTGTCCGATCGAACACTGAAGCTTTCTTT. Its protein product is CASSVRSNTEAFF.

The genes are TRBV27 and TRBJ1-5; D remains ambiguous. The CDR3 runs 14 residues. Trimming took off 3 bases at V and 6 bases at J, with 12 bases between the two ends. Germline values: CDR1 MNHEY, CDR2 SMNVEV (reference sequence). CDR3 sequence reads: CASSLFREGQPQHF. The CDR3 nucleotides read TGTGCCAGCAGTTTGTTTAGGGAGGGTCAGCCCCAGCATTTT.

The chain couples TRBV30 to TRBJ2-2, with 9 nucleotides matching TRBD2. The CDR3 consists of 14 residues. The ends lost 6 bases at V and 3 bases at J; junction bases unmatched: 5. Per the germline V gene, CDR1 is GTSNPN and CDR2 is SVGIG (reference sequence). The CDR3 spells CACSRGGYTGELFF. In nucleotides, the CDR3 is TGTGCCTGCTCGCGGGGGGGCTACACCGGGGAGCTGTTTTTT.

This chain connects TRBV14 to TRBJ1-1, with D hard to call. Trimming left V 1 base short and J 5 bases short, with 8 bases between. This CDR3 region has 13 residues. Germline V gene sequence: CDR1 SGHDN, CDR2 FVKESK. The CDR3 bases are TGTGCCAGCAGCCAAGTGAAAGAGACTGAAGCTTTCTTT. Its translation is CASSQVKETEAFF.

The rearrangement links TRBV5-6 to TRBJ1-6, with unresolved D. There are 12 residues in the CDR3. The germline V gene encodes CDR1 SGHDT and CDR2 YYEEEE. V was trimmed by 3 bases and J by 9 bases, leaving 7 bases between them. The CDR3, as DNA: TGTGCCAGCAGCTCGGACGTTTCACCCCTCCACTTT. Translating gives CASSSDVSPLHF.

The chain couples TRBV5-6 to TRBJ2-5; 9 bases agree with TRBD2. The CDR3 is made up of 15 amino acids. Germline V CDR1 and CDR2: SGHDT, YYEEEE. After removal of 0 bases from V and 9 bases from J, the junction contained 9 bases not matched to a gene. The CDR3 DNA is TGTGCCAGCAGCTTGGTTAGCGGGGGTCCAACGGCCCAGTACTTC. It translates to CASSLVSGGPTAQYF.

CDR3 in amino acids: CSGSPGGLETQYF. The CDR3, as DNA: TGCAGCGGCTCCCCAGGGGGGCTAGAGACCCAGTACTTC. The V gene is TRBV29-1, the J gene TRBJ2-5; perhaps TRBD1 as D (7 bases). Germline lookup yields CDR1 SQVTM and CDR2 ANQGSEA. This CDR3 contains 13 residues. V was cut by 7 bases and J by 4 bases, with 16 bases left in between.

This clone turned up a few times. The chain couples TRBV7-8 to TRBJ2-5, with TRBD1 matching over 9 bases. The CDR3 has 14 residues. Germline CDR1 is SGHVS and CDR2 is FQNEAQ. V gave up 4 bases and J gave up 5 bases; unmatched junction bases: 5. CDR3 residues: CASSSGQGSETQYF. In nucleotides, the CDR3 is TGTGCCAGCAGCTCGGGACAGGGATCCGAGACCCAGTACTTC.

This clone has just a few counts. The chain links TRBV19 to TRBJ2-7, with 9 nucleotides matching TRBD1. V was pared by 8 bases and J by 5 bases, with 7 bases of the junction left unmatched. Germline loops: CDR1 LNHDA, CDR2 SQIVND (reference sequence). There are 13 residues in the CDR3. The DNA of the CDR3 is TGTGCCAGTGGACAAACAGGGGGCAACGAGCAGTACTTC. Its translation: CASGQTGGNEQYF. The whole variable domain, remainder taken from reference TRBV19 and TRBJ2-7, is DGGITQSPKYLFRKEGQNVTLSCEQNLNHDAMYWYRQDPGQGLRLIYYSQIVNDFQKGDIAEGYSVSREKKESFPLTVTSAQKNPTAFYLCASGQTGGNEQYFGPGTRLTVT.

This clone was counted between two and nine times. The CDR3 reads CASTGEETQYF. The CDR3 nucleotides read TGTGCCAGCACGGGTGAGGAGACCCAGTACTTC. This sequence joins TRBV18 and TRBJ2-5, with unresolved D. CDR1 and CDR2 from the germline V gene are KGHSH and LQKENI. The CDR3 has 11 amino acids. V was shortened by 8 bases and J by 5 bases, with 9 bases between the two germline ends.

This clone has more than one count but fewer than ten. V gene TRBV7-2 combines with J gene TRBJ1-5, with no clear D. The CDR3 runs to 14 residues. The germline V and J ends were trimmed by 0 bases and 2 bases, with 5 bases remaining between them. Germline V gene lookup returns CDR1 SGHTA and CDR2 FQGNSA. This CDR3 is CASSLALGNQPQHF. Here the CDR3 DNA reads TGTGCCAGCAGCTTAGCGCTAGGCAATCAGCCCCAGCATTTT.

The chain has TRBV11-3 and TRBJ1-1; 8 bases are a match to TRBD1. Germline V gene sequence: CDR1 SGHNT, CDR2 YENEEA. The CDR3 is made up of 15 amino acids. With V trimmed by 3 bases and J by 0 bases, 3 bases remained unmatched. The CDR3 sequence: CASSFRTGLNTEAFF. The CDR3 DNA reads TGTGCCAGCAGCTTTAGGACAGGGTTGAACACTGAAGCTTTCTTT.

This clone was seen only a few times. The chain is built from TRBV2 and TRBJ2-3; D is perhaps TRBD1 (5 bases). The germline V gene has CDR1 SNHLY and CDR2 FYNNEI. This CDR3 is built from 13 residues. V gave up 7 bases and J gave up 0 bases, with 8 bases separating them. CDR3 nucleotide sequence: TGTGCCAGCATCAGGGCCAGCACAGATACGCAGTATTTT. Protein: CASIRASTDTQYF. The entire variable domain, with the rest obtained from reference TRBV2 and TRBJ2-3, is as follows: EPEVTQTPSHQVTQMGQEVILRCVPISNHLYFYWYRQILGQKVEFLVSFYNNEISEKSEIFDDQFSVERPDGSNFTLKIRSTKLEDSAMYFCASIRASTDTQYFGPGTRLTVL.

This chain connects TRBV28 to TRBJ2-5; D is unresolved. The germline CDR1 and CDR2 sequences are MDHEN and SYDVKM. The V end lost 8 bases, the J end lost 2 bases, and 9 bases lay between the germline ends. The length of the CDR3 is 12 residues. For the CDR3, the DNA is TGTGCCAGCTCCCCGGAGCAAGAGACCCAGTACTTC. Translated: CASSPEQETQYF.

This clone was counted only a few times. The chain uses TRBV2 and TRBJ1-5; 9 bases line up with TRBD1. Germline V gives CDR1 SNHLY, CDR2 FYNNEI. CDR3 length: 15 amino acids. V lost 6 bases to trimming and J lost 12 bases; unmatched junction nucleotides: 15. DNA for the CDR3: TGTGCCAGCAGCGGGGGACAGGGCCTCCCTCTTCGCCAGCATTTT. Its protein product is CASSGGQGLPLRQHF.

The chain is built from TRBV7-9 and TRBJ1-6, with D perhaps TRBD1 (5 bases). Trimming pared 3 bases from V and 7 bases from J, leaving 13 bases between. Germline V CDR1 and CDR2: SEHNR, FQNEAQ (reference sequence). CDR3 length equals 15 residues. For the CDR3, the DNA is TGTGCCAGCAGCTTCGGTGAGGGGAGGAATTCACCCCTCCACTTT. Amino acid sequence: CASSFGEGRNSPLHF.

This clone was recorded a few times. The rearrangement uses TRBV28 and TRBJ1-2, with a tentative D call TRBD1 (6 bases). CDR3 size: 16 residues. Germline CDR1 MDHEN, CDR2 SYDVKM. Deletions cut 5 bases from V and 4 bases from J, with 20 bases between. The DNA for the CDR3 is TGTGCCAGCAGTGGCCCGGGACATCGGGGGAGCTATGGCTACACCTTC. Amino acids: CASSGPGHRGSYGYTF.

This clone was seen only a few times. The gene calls are TRBV30 and TRBJ1-5; D possibly corresponds to TRBD1 (5 bases). The CDR3 runs to 14 residues. CDR1 is GTSNPN, CDR2 SVGIG, per germline (reference sequence). The V end was cut by 2 bases, the J end by 7 bases, with 15 bases between. The CDR3 is CAWSPGGYEQPQHF. In DNA form, the CDR3 reads TGTGCCTGGAGTCCCGGGGGTTACGAGCAGCCCCAGCATTTT.

A few counts support this clone. The chain couples TRBV14 to TRBJ2-5; unclear D gene. Trimming stripped 0 bases from V and 5 bases from J, with 13 bases between. The CDR3 is made up of 15 amino acids. The germline V gene encodes CDR1 SGHDN and CDR2 FVKESK. The CDR3 region is CASSQEGKGRETQYF. The CDR3 DNA reads TGTGCCAGCAGCCAAGAGGGAAAGGGTCGGGAGACCCAGTACTTC.

Only a few counts were recorded for this clone. This rearrangement joins TRBV10-3 to TRBJ2-1; no reliable D call. Trimming took off 4 bases at V and 8 bases at J, with 6 bases between the two ends. CDR3 size: 11 residues. The V gene's germline CDR1 is ENHRY and CDR2 SYGVKD. The CDR3 protein is CAISGSDEQFF. The CDR3, as DNA: TGTGCCATCAGTGGTTCCGATGAGCAGTTCTTC.